The 25 T cell receptor beta chains presented below share a single source sample, sequenced in a study of early T cells in non-severe SARS-CoV-2 infection. TCRdb re-called the 5' RACE reads through MiXCR, storing one row per CDR3 protein. The data show 30,000 to 40,000 distinct CDR3 sequences, 7.9% seen once. Sequencing was performed on whole blood, taken at baseline. The origin of the receptors is an adult who was a healthcare worker with PCR-confirmed SARS-CoV-2 infection or an uninfected control (not recorded which).

This clonotype was seen repeatedly, ten times or more. The chain employs TRBV9 and TRBJ1-1; D remains ambiguous. CDR1 is SGDLS and CDR2 is YYNGEE in the germline V gene. The CDR3 length is 14 residues. The V end lost 0 bases, the J end lost 1 base, and 7 bases lay between the germline ends. The CDR3 protein is CASSVEPENTEAFF. In DNA, the CDR3 is TGTGCCAGCAGCGTAGAGCCGGAGAACACTGAAGCTTTCTTT.

This clonotype was seen a few times. The chain links TRBV7-3 to TRBJ1-1; 8 nucleotides align to TRBD1. The ends lost 5 bases at V and 4 bases at J; junction bases unmatched: 9. Germline values: CDR1 SGHTA, CDR2 FQGTGA. This CDR3 is built from 15 residues. The CDR3 sequence is CASSTTRQGSTEAFF. Written as DNA, the CDR3 is TGTGCCAGCAGCACGACCCGACAGGGGAGCACTGAAGCTTTCTTT.

This clonotype has more than one count but fewer than ten. This chain uses TRBV24-1 with TRBJ1-5; D perhaps matches TRBD1 (5 bases). V was shortened by 3 bases and J by 7 bases, with 12 bases between the two germline ends. This CDR3 region has 14 residues. Looked up from germline, CDR1 is KGHDR and CDR2 is SFDVKD. In DNA, the CDR3 is TGTGCCACCAGTGATATGGGGTGGGACCAGCCCCAGCATTTT. This encodes CATSDMGWDQPQHF.

This clonotype has ten or more counts. The chain recombines TRBV5-5 with TRBJ2-7, with D possibly being TRBD1 or TRBD2 (5 bases each). Trimming pared 0 bases from V and 0 bases from J, leaving 13 bases between. Germline loops: CDR1 SGHKS, CDR2 YYEKEE (reference sequence). This CDR3 comprises 16 residues. The DNA of the CDR3 is TGTGCCAGCAGCTTGGACGGGACGGGGACCTCCTACGAGCAGTACTTC. It specifies CASSLDGTGTSYEQYF.

This clonotype appeared a few times. This chain links TRBV3-1 with TRBJ2-2, with 13 bases fitting TRBD2. The CDR3 has 17 residues. V trimming: 4 bases; J trimming: 7 bases; junction bases outside the gene matches: 9. Germline V CDR1 and CDR2: LGHDT, YNNKEL (reference sequence). This CDR3 reads CASSPGLAGRIIGELFF. The DNA for the CDR3 is TGTGCCAGCAGCCCGGGACTAGCGGGGCGTATCATCGGGGAGCTGTTTTTT.

This clonotype appeared many times. This chain uses TRBV29-1 with TRBJ2-7; D gene unclear. This CDR3 is built from 14 residues. V gave up 4 bases and J gave up 1 base, with 14 bases separating them. In germline, CDR1 is SQVTM, CDR2 ANQGSEA. Here the CDR3 reads CSVVEGDRSYEQYF. CDR3 nucleotide sequence: TGCAGCGTTGTTGAAGGCGACCGGTCCTACGAGCAGTACTTC.

The rearrangement joins TRBV2 to TRBJ2-7, with 9 bases that match TRBD1. After removal of 6 bases from V and 2 bases from J, the junction contained 5 bases not matched to a gene. Germline assignment: CDR1 SNHLY and CDR2 FYNNEI. CDR3 length: 14 residues. The CDR3 DNA sequence: TGTGCCAGCAGGGAACAGGGGGCCACCTACGAGCAGTACTTC. It translates to CASREQGATYEQYF.

This clonotype was detected ten times or more. This chain connects TRBV4-1 to TRBJ2-5, with unresolved D. V was trimmed by 0 bases and J by 7 bases, leaving 15 bases between them. The germline CDR1 and CDR2 sequences are MGHRA and YSYEKL. CDR3 size: 15 residues. CDR3 sequence: CASSQDLTASWTQYF. The CDR3 DNA is TGCGCCAGCAGCCAAGACCTGACCGCCTCGTGGACCCAGTACTTC.

A few counts support this clonotype. The chain recombines TRBV2 with TRBJ2-3; no definite D call. The CDR3 consists of 15 residues. Trimming removed 2 bases from V and 6 bases from J, with 15 bases in between. Germline CDR1 is SNHLY and CDR2 is FYNNEI. CDR3 DNA sequence: TGTGCCAGCAGTGAACAAGGGTTCGTGCGTGATACGCAGTATTTT. Translating it yields CASSEQGFVRDTQYF. The whole variable domain, remainder taken from reference TRBV2 and TRBJ2-3, is EPEVTQTPSHQVTQMGQEVILRCVPISNHLYFYWYRQILGQKVEFLVSFYNNEISEKSEIFDDQFSVERPDGSNFTLKIRSTKLEDSAMYFCASSEQGFVRDTQYFGPGTRLTVL.

In this sample, this clonotype turned up many times. The junction does not match germline at one end; this may be a read error. V usage is TRBV20-1 and J usage is TRBJ2-1, with 11 bases aligning to TRBD2. Germline V gene data show CDR1 as DFQATT and CDR2 as SNEGSKA (reference sequence). This CDR3 region has 14 residues. The CDR3 reads CSARGLAGGNEQFF. The CDR3 DNA follows: TGCAGCGCTAGAGGCCTAGCGGGGGGCAATGAGCAGTTCTTC.

This clonotype occurred a few times. The chain joins TRBV20-1 to TRBJ2-3, with no clear D. The V end lost 3 bases, the J end lost 2 bases, and 15 bases lay between the germline ends. This CDR3 is 15 amino acids long. CDR1 and CDR2 (germline): DFQATT, SNEGSKA (reference sequence). DNA of the CDR3: TGCAGTGCTAGCAAGGACGCACCGTACACAGATACGCAGTATTTT. It codes for CSASKDAPYTDTQYF.

At least ten counts were recorded for this clonotype. Here the CDR3 DNA reads TGTGCCAGCAGCACGGGCCCTAGCAATCAGCCCCAGCATTTT. Protein sequence: CASSTGPSNQPQHF. This rearrangement joins TRBV13 to TRBJ1-5, with unresolved D. Germline CDR1 reads PRHDT; CDR2 reads FYEKMQ (reference sequence). The germline V and J ends were trimmed by 5 bases and 0 bases, with 8 bases remaining between them. The CDR3 runs 14 residues.

The V call is TRBV7-2, the J call TRBJ2-3; the match to TRBD2 covers 11 bases. Germline CDR1 and CDR2: SGHTA and FQGNSA. Unmatched junction bases numbered 5, after V lost 5 bases and J lost 7 bases. The CDR3 totals 14 residues. The CDR3 DNA reads TGTGCCAGCAGCCGTGGACTAGCGGGTAATACGCAGTATTTT. It translates to CASSRGLAGNTQYF.

A few counts support this clonotype. The V and J genes are TRBV5-1 and TRBJ2-3; maybe TRBD2 (6 bases). CDR1 SGHRS and CDR2 YFSETQ come from the germline V gene. V dropped 4 bases and J dropped 5 bases, with 17 bases sitting between them. The CDR3 has 15 amino acids. CDR3 sequence: CASSHISRGRDTQYF. As DNA, the CDR3 is TGCGCCAGCAGCCACATCTCGCGGGGAAGAGATACGCAGTATTTT.

This clonotype turned up a few times. This chain links TRBV5-1 with TRBJ2-7; D is unresolved. CDR1 SGHRS and CDR2 YFSETQ come from the germline V gene. This CDR3 is 14 amino acids long. V shed 4 bases and J shed 1 base, with 12 bases lying between them. This chain's CDR3 is CASSRSPDSYEQYF. DNA of the CDR3: TGCGCCAGCAGCAGATCCCCTGATTCCTACGAGCAGTACTTC.

This clonotype turned up a few times. The rearrangement joins TRBV20-1 to TRBJ2-5; 11 bases fit TRBD2. The CDR3 has 16 amino acids. Trimming removed 2 bases from V and 4 bases from J; junction bases left unmatched: 9. The germline gives CDR1 DFQATT, CDR2 SNEGSKA (reference sequence). CDR3 coding DNA: TGCAGTGCTAGATCCTCTACTAGCGGGGGCGGAGAGACCCAGTACTTC. Protein product: CSARSSTSGGGETQYF.

This clonotype has at least ten counts. This sequence joins TRBV6-1 and TRBJ2-1; TRBD2 aligns across 7 bases. CDR1 is MNHNS and CDR2 is SASEGT in the germline V gene. CDR3 length: 13 amino acids. The V gene end was trimmed by 7 bases and the J gene end by 1 base; junction bases not matched to a gene: 1. CDR3 sequence reads: CASTLASYNEQFF. The CDR3 bases are TGTGCCAGCACACTAGCGTCCTACAATGAGCAGTTCTTC.

Notes on this clonotype: A read error may explain this, as a much larger clone is one base away. The V gene is TRBV24-1, the J gene TRBJ2-1, with TRBD1 matching 8 bases. Germline V gene lookup returns CDR1 KGHDR and CDR2 SFDVKD. The trim removed 4 bases at V and 12 bases at J, leaving 10 bases unmatched. The CDR3 has 14 amino acids. The chain's CDR3 is CATSDPRTGYGQFF. Written as DNA, the CDR3 is TGTGCCACCAGTGACCCACGGACAGGGTACGGGCAGTTCTTC.

The chain couples TRBV9 to TRBJ2-4, with D hard to call. CDR1 and CDR2 (germline): SGDLS, YYNGEE. This CDR3 is 14 amino acids long. Trimming left V 0 bases short and J 3 bases short, with 7 bases between. The chain's CDR3 is CASSVDPGKNIQYF. The CDR3 nucleotides are TGTGCCAGCAGCGTAGATCCAGGCAAAAACATTCAGTACTTC.

This clonotype was counted at least ten times. The gene calls are TRBV25-1 and TRBJ2-5, with D possibly called TRBD1 or TRBD2 (5 bases each). Germline CDR1 and CDR2: MGHDK and SYGVNS. CDR3 length equals 14 residues. Deletions cut 2 bases from V and 5 bases from J, with 12 bases between. The CDR3 DNA reads TGTGCCAGCAGTGAAGCCGGGGCCCCGGAGACCCAGTACTTC. Amino acid sequence: CASSEAGAPETQYF.

This clonotype has only a few counts. The rearrangement uses TRBV7-8 and TRBJ2-5; maybe TRBD2 (6 bases). CDR1 is SGHVS, CDR2 FQNEAQ, per germline. CDR3 length equals 14 residues. V lost 5 bases and J 3 bases, leaving 13 bases between the germline ends. CDR3 nucleotides: TGTGCCAGCAGCCCCCGGGGGAGAAAAGAGACCCAGTACTTC. Translation: CASSPRGRKETQYF.

This clonotype was observed a few times. The V gene is TRBV11-2, the J gene TRBJ1-1; tentative D call: TRBD1 (6 bases). This CDR3 is 13 amino acids long. V shed 5 bases and J shed 7 bases, with 14 bases lying between them. CDR1 is SGHAT and CDR2 is FQNNGV in the germline V gene. CDR3 residues: CASSHVGGGEAFF. The CDR3 DNA is TGTGCCAGCAGCCACGTAGGGGGGGGTGAAGCTTTCTTT.

This clonotype was seen many times. The chain couples TRBV12-3 or TRBV12-4 to TRBJ2-1, with 10 bases lining up with TRBD2. The CDR3 loop spans 16 amino acids. The V segment lost 5 bases and the J segment 1 base; nucleotides outside the gene matches: 5. The CDR3 reads CASSPQRGGSYNEQFF. The CDR3 nucleotides are TGTGCCAGCAGTCCCCAGCGGGGGGGATCCTACAATGAGCAGTTCTTC.

The V and J genes are TRBV7-9 and TRBJ2-1; a weak D match, TRBD2 (5 bases). This CDR3 is 14 amino acids long. Trimming shortened V by 5 bases and J by 10 bases, and 18 bases separated the two germline ends. The germline V gene encodes CDR1 SEHNR and CDR2 FQNEAQ (reference sequence). In DNA form, the CDR3 reads TGTGCCAGCAGCCCCAACCTCGTCCGCGGGGAGCAGTTCTTC. It yields the protein CASSPNLVRGEQFF.

This clonotype was detected a few times. This chain connects TRBV29-1 to TRBJ2-1, with D perhaps TRBD2 (5 bases). The CDR3 has 15 amino acids. Per germline, CDR1 SQVTM and CDR2 ANQGSEA. Trimming removed 3 bases at V and 4 bases at J, with 16 bases between. The CDR3 is CSVDYSETTYNEQFF. CDR3 DNA: TGCAGCGTTGATTACAGTGAGACTACTTACAATGAGCAGTTCTTC.